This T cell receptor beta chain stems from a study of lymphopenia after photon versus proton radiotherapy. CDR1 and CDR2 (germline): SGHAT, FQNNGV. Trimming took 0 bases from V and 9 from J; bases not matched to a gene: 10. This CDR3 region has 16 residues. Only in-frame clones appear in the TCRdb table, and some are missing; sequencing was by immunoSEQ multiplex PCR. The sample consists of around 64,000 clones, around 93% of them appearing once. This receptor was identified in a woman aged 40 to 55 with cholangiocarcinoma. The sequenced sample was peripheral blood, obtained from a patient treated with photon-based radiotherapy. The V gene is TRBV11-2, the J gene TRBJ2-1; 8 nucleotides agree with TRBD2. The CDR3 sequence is CASSLERTSGSGEQFF. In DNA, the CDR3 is TGTGCCAGCAGCTTAGAAAGAACTAGCGGTTCGGGTGAGCAGTTCTTC.